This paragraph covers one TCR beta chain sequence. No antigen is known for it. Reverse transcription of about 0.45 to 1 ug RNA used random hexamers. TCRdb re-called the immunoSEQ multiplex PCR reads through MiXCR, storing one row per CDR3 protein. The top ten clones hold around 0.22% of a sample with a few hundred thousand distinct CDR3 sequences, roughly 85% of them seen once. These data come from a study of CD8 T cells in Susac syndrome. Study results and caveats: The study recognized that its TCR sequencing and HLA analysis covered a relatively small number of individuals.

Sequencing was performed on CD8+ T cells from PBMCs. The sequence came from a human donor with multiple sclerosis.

CDR3 sequence (DNA): TGTGCCACATCGACAGGGTATGGTCAGCCCCAGCATTTT. Residues: CATSTGYGQPQHF. The V gene is TRBV28, the J gene TRBJ1-5; 7 nucleotides line up with TRBD1. CDR3 length equals 13 residues. J gave up 6 bases and V 10 bases, and 9 bases lay outside the gene matches. CDR1 and CDR2 from the germline V gene are MDHEN and SYDVKM.